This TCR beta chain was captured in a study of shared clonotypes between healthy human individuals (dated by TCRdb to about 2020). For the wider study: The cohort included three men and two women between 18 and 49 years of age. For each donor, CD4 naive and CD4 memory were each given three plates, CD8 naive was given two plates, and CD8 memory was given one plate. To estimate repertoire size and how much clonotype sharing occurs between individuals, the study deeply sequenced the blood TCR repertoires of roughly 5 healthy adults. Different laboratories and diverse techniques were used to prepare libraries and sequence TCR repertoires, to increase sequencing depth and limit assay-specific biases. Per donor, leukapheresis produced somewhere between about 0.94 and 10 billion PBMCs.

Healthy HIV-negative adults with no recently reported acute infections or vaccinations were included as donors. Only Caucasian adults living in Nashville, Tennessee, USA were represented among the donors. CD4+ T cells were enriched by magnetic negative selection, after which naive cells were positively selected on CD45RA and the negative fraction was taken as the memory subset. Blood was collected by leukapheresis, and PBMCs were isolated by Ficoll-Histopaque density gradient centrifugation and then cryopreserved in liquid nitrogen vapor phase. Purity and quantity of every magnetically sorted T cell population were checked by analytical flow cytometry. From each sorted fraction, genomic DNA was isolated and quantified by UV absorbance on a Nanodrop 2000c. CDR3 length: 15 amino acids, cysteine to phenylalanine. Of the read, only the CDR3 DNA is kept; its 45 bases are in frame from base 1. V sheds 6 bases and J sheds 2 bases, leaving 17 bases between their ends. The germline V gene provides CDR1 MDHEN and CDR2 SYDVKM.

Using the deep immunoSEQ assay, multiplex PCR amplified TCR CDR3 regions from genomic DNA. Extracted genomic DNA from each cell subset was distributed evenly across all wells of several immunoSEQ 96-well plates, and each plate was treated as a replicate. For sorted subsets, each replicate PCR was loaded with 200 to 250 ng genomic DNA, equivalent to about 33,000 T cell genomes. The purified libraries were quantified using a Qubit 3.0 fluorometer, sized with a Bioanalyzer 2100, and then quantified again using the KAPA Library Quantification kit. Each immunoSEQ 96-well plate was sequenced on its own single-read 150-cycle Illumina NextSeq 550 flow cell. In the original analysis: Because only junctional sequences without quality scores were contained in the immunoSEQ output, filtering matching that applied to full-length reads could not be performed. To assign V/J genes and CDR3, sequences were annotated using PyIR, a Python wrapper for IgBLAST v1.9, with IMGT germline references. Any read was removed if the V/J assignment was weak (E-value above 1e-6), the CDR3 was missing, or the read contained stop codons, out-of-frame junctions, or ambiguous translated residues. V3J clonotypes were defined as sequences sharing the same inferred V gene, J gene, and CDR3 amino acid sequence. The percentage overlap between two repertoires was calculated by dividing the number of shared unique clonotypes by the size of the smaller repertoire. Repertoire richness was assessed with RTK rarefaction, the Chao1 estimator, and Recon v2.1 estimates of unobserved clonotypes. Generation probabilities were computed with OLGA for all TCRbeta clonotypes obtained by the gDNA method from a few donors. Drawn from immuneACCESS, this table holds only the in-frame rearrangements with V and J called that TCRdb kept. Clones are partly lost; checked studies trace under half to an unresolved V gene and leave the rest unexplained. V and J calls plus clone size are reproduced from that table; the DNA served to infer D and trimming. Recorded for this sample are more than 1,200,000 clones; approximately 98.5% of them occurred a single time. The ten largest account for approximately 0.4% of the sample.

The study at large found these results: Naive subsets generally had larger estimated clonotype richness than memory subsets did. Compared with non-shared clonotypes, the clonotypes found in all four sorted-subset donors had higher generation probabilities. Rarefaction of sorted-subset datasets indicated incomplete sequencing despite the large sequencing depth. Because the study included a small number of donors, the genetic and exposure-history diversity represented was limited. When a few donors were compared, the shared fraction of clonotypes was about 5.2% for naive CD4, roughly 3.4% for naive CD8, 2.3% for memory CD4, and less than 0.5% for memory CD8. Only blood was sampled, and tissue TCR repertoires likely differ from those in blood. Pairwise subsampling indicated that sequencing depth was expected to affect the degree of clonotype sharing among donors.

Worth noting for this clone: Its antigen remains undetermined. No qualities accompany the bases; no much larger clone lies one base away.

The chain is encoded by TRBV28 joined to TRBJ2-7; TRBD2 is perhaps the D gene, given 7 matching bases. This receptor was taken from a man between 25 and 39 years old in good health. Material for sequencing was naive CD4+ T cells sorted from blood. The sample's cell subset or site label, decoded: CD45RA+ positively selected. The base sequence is TGTGCCAGCAGAGGGGGGAGGGGAGAACCCTACGAGCAGTACTTC. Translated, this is CASRGGRGEPYEQYF. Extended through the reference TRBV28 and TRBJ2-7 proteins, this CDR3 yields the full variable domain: DVKVTQSSRYLVKRTGEKVFLECVQDMDHENMFWYRQDPGLGLRLIYFSYDVKMKEKGDIPEGYSVSREKKERFSLILESASTNQTSMYLCASRGGRGEPYEQYFGPGTRLTVT.